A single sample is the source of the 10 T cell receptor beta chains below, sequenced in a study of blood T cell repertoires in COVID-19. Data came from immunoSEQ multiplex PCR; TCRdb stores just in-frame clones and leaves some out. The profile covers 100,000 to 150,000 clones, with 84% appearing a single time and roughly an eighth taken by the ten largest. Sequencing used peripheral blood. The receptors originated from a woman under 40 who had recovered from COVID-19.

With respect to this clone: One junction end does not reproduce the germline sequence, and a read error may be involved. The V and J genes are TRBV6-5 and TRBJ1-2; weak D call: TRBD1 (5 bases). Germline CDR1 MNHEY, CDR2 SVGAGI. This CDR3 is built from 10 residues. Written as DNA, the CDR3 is TGTGCCAGCAGCGCGACAGTTAGGGTCTTC. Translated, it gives CASSATVRVF.

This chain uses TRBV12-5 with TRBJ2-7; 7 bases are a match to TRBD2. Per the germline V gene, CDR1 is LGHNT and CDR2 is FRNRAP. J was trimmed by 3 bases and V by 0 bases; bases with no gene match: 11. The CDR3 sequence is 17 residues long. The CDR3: CASGLVEFRGSGYEQYF. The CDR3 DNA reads TGTGCTAGTGGTTTGGTGGAGTTTCGCGGGAGTGGCTACGAGCAGTACTTC. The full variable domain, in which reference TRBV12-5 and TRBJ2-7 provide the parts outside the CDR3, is DARVTQTPRHKVTEMGQEVTMRCQPILGHNTVFWYRQTMMQGLELLAYFRNRAPLDDSGMPKDRFSAEMPDATLATLKIQPSEPRDSAVYFCASGLVEFRGSGYEQYFGPGTRLTVT.

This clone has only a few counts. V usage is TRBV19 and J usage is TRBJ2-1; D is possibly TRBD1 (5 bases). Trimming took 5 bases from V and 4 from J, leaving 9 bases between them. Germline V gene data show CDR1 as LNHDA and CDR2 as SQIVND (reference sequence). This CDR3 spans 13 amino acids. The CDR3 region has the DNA TGTGCCAGTAGTGGGGCCGGTTACAATGAGCAGTTCTTC. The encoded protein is CASSGAGYNEQFF.

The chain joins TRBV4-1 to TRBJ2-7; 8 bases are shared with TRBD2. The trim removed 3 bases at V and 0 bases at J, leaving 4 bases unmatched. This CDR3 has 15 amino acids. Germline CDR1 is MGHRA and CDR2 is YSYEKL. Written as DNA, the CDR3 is TGCGCCAGCAGCCATCGTAGCGGGGACTCCTACGAGCAGTACTTC. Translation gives CASSHRSGDSYEQYF.

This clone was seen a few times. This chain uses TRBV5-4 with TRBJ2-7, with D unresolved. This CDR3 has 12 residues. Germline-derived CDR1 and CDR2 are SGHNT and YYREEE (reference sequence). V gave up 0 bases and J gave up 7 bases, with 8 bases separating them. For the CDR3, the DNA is TGTGCCAGCAGCTTGGCCCCCCTTGAGCAGTACTTC. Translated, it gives CASSLAPLEQYF.

The CDR3 nucleotides are TGTGCCAGCAGCAAAGCACCTGGGGGAGGGGAAGGCGAGCAGTACTTC. This codes for CASSKAPGGGEGEQYF. The chain carries TRBV7-6 and TRBJ2-7; 7 positions agree with TRBD2. CDR1 is SGHVS, CDR2 FNYEAQ, per germline. The CDR3 spans 16 residues. Trimming took 5 bases from V and 6 from J; bases not matched to a gene: 16. Combining the CDR3 with reference TRBV7-6 and TRBJ2-7 gives the whole variable domain GAGVSQSPRYKVTKRGQDVALRCDPISGHVSLYWYRQALGQGPEFLTYFNYEAQQDKSGLPNDRFSAERPEGSISTLTIQRTEQRDSAMYRCASSKAPGGGEGEQYFGPGTRLTVT.

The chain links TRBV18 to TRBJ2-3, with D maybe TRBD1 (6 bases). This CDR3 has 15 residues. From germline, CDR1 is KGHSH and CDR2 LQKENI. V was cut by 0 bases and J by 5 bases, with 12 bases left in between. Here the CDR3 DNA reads TGTGCCAGCTCACCACCGTCACAGGGTCGAGATACGCAGTATTTT. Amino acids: CASSPPSQGRDTQYF.

DNA for the CDR3: TGTGCCAGCGTCCAGATCACTAATGAAAAACTGTTTTTT. Translation gives CASVQITNEKLFF. The chain recombines TRBV2 with TRBJ1-4, with D hard to call. Trimming took 8 bases from V and 2 from J, leaving 9 bases between them. Germline-derived CDR1 and CDR2 are SNHLY and FYNNEI. The length of the CDR3 is 13 residues. Using reference TRBV2 and TRBJ1-4 for the parts outside the CDR3, the full variable domain is EPEVTQTPSHQVTQMGQEVILRCVPISNHLYFYWYRQILGQKVEFLVSFYNNEISEKSEIFDDQFSVERPDGSNFTLKIRSTKLEDSAMYFCASVQITNEKLFFGSGTQLSVL.

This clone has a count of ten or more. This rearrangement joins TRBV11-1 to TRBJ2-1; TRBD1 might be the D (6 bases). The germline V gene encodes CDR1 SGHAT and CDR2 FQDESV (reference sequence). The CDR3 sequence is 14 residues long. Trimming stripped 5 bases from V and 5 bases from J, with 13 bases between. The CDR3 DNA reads TGTGCCAGCAGCCAGAAGGACAGTAACAATGAGCAGTTCTTC. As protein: CASSQKDSNNEQFF.

This CDR3 reads CASSSGGGSSETQYF. CDR3 bases: TGCGCCAGCAGTTCAGGTGGAGGGAGCTCGGAGACCCAGTACTTC. This sequence joins TRBV5-1 and TRBJ2-5, with TRBD2 as a possible D gene (6 bases). This CDR3 has 15 residues. CDR1 is SGHRS, CDR2 YFSETQ, per germline. V lost 5 bases, J lost 5 bases, and 19 bases lay in between.